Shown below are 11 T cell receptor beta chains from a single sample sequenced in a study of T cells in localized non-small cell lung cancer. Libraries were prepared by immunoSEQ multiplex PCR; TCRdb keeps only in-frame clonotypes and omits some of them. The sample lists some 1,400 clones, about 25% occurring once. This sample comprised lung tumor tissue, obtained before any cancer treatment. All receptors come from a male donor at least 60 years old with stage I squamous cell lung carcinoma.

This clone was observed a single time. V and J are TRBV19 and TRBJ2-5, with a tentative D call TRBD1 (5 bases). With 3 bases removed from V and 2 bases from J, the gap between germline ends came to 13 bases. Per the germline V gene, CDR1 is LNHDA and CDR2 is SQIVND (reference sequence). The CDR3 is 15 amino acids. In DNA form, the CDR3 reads TGTGCCAGTAGTATTCTCTTTCAGGGACAAGAGACCCAGTACTTC. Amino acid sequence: CASSILFQGQETQYF.

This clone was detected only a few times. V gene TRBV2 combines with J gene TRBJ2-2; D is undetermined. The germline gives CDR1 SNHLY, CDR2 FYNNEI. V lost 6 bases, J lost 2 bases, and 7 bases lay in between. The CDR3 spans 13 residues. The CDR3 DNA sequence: TGTGCCAGCAGATACTACAACACCGGGGAGCTGTTTTTT. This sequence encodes CASRYYNTGELFF.

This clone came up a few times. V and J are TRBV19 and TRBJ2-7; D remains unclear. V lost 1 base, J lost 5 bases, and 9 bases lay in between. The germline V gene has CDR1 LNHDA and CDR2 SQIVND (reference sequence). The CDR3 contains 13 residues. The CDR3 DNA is TGTGCCAGTAGTATAGGACCTTCTAACGAGCAGTACTTC. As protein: CASSIGPSNEQYF.

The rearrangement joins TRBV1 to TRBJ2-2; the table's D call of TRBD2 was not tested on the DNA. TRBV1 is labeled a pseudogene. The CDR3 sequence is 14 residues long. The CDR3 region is CASSRGLNTGELFF. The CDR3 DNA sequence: TGCGCCAGCAGCCGAGGACTGAACACCGGGGAGCTGTTTTTT.

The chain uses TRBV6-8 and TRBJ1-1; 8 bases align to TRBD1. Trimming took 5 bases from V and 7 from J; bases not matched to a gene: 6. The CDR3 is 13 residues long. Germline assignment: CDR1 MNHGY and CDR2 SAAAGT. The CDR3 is CASSPGGYGEAFF. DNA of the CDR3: TGTGCCAGCAGTCCAGGGGGCTATGGTGAAGCTTTCTTT.

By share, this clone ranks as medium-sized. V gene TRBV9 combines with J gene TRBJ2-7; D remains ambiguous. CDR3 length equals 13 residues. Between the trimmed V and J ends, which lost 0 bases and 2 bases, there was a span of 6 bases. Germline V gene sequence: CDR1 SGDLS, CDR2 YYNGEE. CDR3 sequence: CASSVVPAYEQYF. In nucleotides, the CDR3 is TGTGCCAGCAGCGTAGTCCCCGCCTACGAGCAGTACTTC. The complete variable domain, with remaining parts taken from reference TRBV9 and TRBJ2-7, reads DSGVTQTPKHLITATGQRVTLRCSPRSGDLSVYWYQQSLDQGLQFLIQYYNGEERAKGNILERFSAQQFPDLHSELNLSSLELGDSALYFCASSVVPAYEQYFGPGTRLTVT.

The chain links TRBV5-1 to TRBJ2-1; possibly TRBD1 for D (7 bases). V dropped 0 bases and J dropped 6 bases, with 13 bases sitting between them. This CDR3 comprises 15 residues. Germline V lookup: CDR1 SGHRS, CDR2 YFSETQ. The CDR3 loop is CASSLAWQGGNEQFF. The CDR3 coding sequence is TGCGCCAGCAGCTTGGCTTGGCAGGGGGGCAATGAGCAGTTCTTC.

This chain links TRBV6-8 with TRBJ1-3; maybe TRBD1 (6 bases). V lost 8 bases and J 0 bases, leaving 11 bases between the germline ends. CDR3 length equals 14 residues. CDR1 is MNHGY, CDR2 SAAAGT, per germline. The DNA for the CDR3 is TGTGCCAGCGCCCAGGGGAGCTCTGGAAACACCATATATTTT. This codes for CASAQGSSGNTIYF.

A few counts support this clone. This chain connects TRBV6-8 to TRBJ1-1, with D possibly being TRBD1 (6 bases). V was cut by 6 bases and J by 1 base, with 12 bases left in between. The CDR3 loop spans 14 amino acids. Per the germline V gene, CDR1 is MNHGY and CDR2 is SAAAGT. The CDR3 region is CASRRDTENTEAFF. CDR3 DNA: TGTGCCAGCAGGAGGGACACGGAGAACACTGAAGCTTTCTTT.

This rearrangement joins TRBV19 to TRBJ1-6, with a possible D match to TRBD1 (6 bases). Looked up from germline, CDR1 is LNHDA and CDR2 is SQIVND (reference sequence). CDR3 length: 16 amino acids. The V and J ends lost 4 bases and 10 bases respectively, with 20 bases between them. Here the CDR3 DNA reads TGTGCCAGTAGTAGCGGGGGGGGGCGAGGAGGATCACCCCTCCACTTT. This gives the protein CASSSGGGRGGSPLHF.

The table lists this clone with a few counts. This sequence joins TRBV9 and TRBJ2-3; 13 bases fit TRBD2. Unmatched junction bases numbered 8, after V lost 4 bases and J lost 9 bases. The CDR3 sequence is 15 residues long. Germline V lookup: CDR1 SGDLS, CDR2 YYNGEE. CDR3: CASSPRTSGRRTQYF. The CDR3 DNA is TGTGCCAGCAGCCCCCGGACTAGCGGGAGAAGGACGCAGTATTTT. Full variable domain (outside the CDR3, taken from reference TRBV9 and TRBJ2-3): DSGVTQTPKHLITATGQRVTLRCSPRSGDLSVYWYQQSLDQGLQFLIQYYNGEERAKGNILERFSAQQFPDLHSELNLSSLELGDSALYFCASSPRTSGRRTQYFGPGTRLTVL.